The clone carrying this TCR beta chain was detected a few times. Authors' methods: Estimates of nucleated cell counts were drawn from the amplification of reference gene primers. Only in-frame clones appear in the TCRdb table, and some are missing; sequencing was by immunoSEQ multiplex PCR. The V and J calls and clone size were taken over from that table, and D and trimming were inferred from the DNA. The sample records about 180,000 clones, roughly 84% being singletons. Per the germline V gene, CDR1 is LNHDA and CDR2 is SQIVND (reference sequence). CDR3 length: 12 residues. Between the trimmed V and J ends, which lost 7 bases and 7 bases, there was a span of 13 bases. Participant reports of clinical history set cohort assignment. The data derive from a study of blood T cell repertoires in COVID-19. Study as a whole: Italy, Spain and the United States were the sources of the convalescent and acute COVID-19 samples.

The source material was PBMCs or T cells enriched from blood (not recorded which). The clonotype originates from a human donor with acute COVID-19. The donor label of this sample is uncertain. The V call is TRBV19, the J call TRBJ1-2; possible D gene TRBD1, 6 bases. CDR3 in amino acids: CASIQGSSGYTF. In nucleotides, the CDR3 is TGTGCCAGTATCCAGGGGAGCAGTGGCTACACCTTC.